This TCR beta chain was found in a study of CD8+ T cells in alopecia areata. The overall study: Patients in the treated group were given tofacitinib by mouth, 5 to 10 mg twice a day.

For this clone: What it binds is unknown.

V gave up 4 bases and J gave up 7 bases; unmatched junction bases: 5. Per germline, CDR1 SGHTA and CDR2 FQGNSA. The CDR3 covers 13 residues. Study results and limitations: Sequencing of scalp tissue also captures the resident alphabeta T cells of normal skin. Clonality in lesional scalp, especially alopecia totalis/universalis, exceeded that of normal scalp.

Peripheral blood, together with lesional scalp punch biopsies, was collected from alopecia areata patients. Investigators isolated RNA and reverse transcribed it into cDNA to act as the sequencing template. Measured with immunoSEQ multiplex PCR; TCRdb has only the in-frame clones, and not every one. This sample has under 300,000 clones, with about 68% found just once. The receptor was derived from a human donor with alopecia areata. The sample in question was CD4+ T cells sorted from blood, obtained at week 0. The J gene is TRBJ2-5, the V gene TRBV7-2; 8 bases fit TRBD2. The CDR3 sequence is CASSYGGAPTQYF. Written as DNA, the CDR3 is TGTGCCAGCAGCTACGGGGGGGCCCCGACCCAGTACTTC.